Given below is one T cell receptor beta chain in context. The TCR beta CDR3 regions underwent amplification using RNA transcripts as the source. First-round RT-PCR targeting the TCR CDR3 was performed with the HTBI primer set. Each CDR3 protein gets one entry after TCRdb re-called the multiplex PCR reads with MiXCR. The sample has approximately 590,000 distinct CDR3 sequences, around 42% seen once. This entry belongs to a study of T cells in Graves' hyperthyroidism and ophthalmopathy. Germline lookup yields CDR1 SGHVS and CDR2 FNYEAQ. V was trimmed by 4 bases and J by 7 bases, leaving 10 bases between them. There are 13 residues in the CDR3.

The specimen sequenced was peripheral blood or thyroid tissue (not recorded which). The receptor's source is a woman aged 18-29 years with Graves' hyperthyroidism. The chain carries TRBV7-6 and TRBJ1-4; D is uncertain. The CDR3: CASSSELTEKLFF. CDR3 coding DNA: TGTGCCAGCAGCTCCGAGTTAACTGAAAAACTGTTTTTT.